What follows are 17 T cell receptor beta chains derived from one specimen sequenced in a study of CD8+ T cells in alopecia areata. As the sequencing template, cDNA was produced by extracting RNA and reverse transcribing it. Method: immunoSEQ multiplex PCR; TCRdb's copy keeps in-frame clones and lacks some. The sample carries 180,000 or so clones, about half recorded once. Regarding treatment: oral pan-JAK inhibitor, 5-10 mg twice daily. The input for sequencing was CD8+ T cells sorted from blood, taken at week 52, from a patient treated with tofacitinib. All receptors derive from a human donor with alopecia areata.

This clone came up a few times. CDR3 amino acids: CASSESPGQGSTGELFF. The CDR3 nucleotides read TGTGCCAGCAGTGAATCCCCGGGACAGGGATCCACCGGGGAGCTGTTTTTT. The rearrangement uses TRBV2 and TRBJ2-2, with TRBD1 identical over 9 bases. The V segment lost 2 bases and the J segment 4 bases; nucleotides outside the gene matches: 8. The germline V gene encodes CDR1 SNHLY and CDR2 FYNNEI. CDR3 size: 17 residues.

This clone has just a few counts. The V and J genes are TRBV5-6 and TRBJ1-5; 9 bases match TRBD1. CDR3 size: 16 residues. The germline gives CDR1 SGHDT, CDR2 YYEEEE. The V gene end was trimmed by 4 bases and the J gene end by 4 bases; junction bases not matched to a gene: 9. The CDR3 loop is CASSAFGGTGNQPQHF. For the CDR3, the DNA is TGTGCCAGCAGCGCTTTCGGGGGGACAGGGAATCAGCCCCAGCATTTT.

There are a few counts of this clone. V and J are TRBV5-6 and TRBJ2-7; maybe TRBD1 (6 bases). Germline CDR1 and CDR2: SGHDT and YYEEEE. V was shortened by 2 bases and J by 2 bases, with 8 bases between the two germline ends. CDR3 size: 13 residues. The CDR3: CASSFWTAYEQYF. In DNA, the CDR3 is TGTGCCAGCAGCTTCTGGACAGCCTACGAGCAGTACTTC.

The V call is TRBV6-5, the J call TRBJ1-4; no clear D gene. Per the germline V gene, CDR1 is MNHEY and CDR2 is SVGAGI. V was pared by 6 bases and J by 6 bases, with 14 bases between. The CDR3 is made up of 14 amino acids. The CDR3 loop reads CASSPVGWDEKLFF. The CDR3 coding sequence is TGTGCCAGCAGCCCCGTTGGCTGGGATGAAAAACTGTTTTTT.

This sequence joins TRBV30 and TRBJ1-1; D unclear. The germline gives CDR1 GTSNPN, CDR2 SVGIG (reference sequence). The CDR3 consists of 13 residues. V was trimmed by 4 bases and J by 1 base, leaving 10 bases between them. The CDR3 reads CAWTLTRNTEAFF. The DNA of the CDR3 is TGTGCCTGGACCCTTACCAGGAACACTGAAGCTTTCTTT.

This clone occurred many times. This sequence joins TRBV7-8 and TRBJ1-3; D call uncertain. V lost 3 bases and J 0 bases, leaving 6 bases between the germline ends. CDR1 is SGHVS and CDR2 is FQNEAQ in the germline V gene. The CDR3 consists of 14 residues. The CDR3 reads CASSFSSSGNTIYF. In DNA, the CDR3 is TGTGCCAGCAGCTTCAGCAGCTCTGGAAACACCATATATTTT.

Only a few counts were recorded for this clone. V and J are TRBV7-2 and TRBJ1-5; 9 positions match TRBD1. V trimming: 4 bases; J trimming: 6 bases; junction bases outside the gene matches: 1. CDR3 length equals 13 residues. Germline V gene data show CDR1 as SGHTA and CDR2 as FQGNSA. This CDR3 is CASSWTGVQPQHF. The CDR3, as DNA: TGTGCCAGCAGCTGGACAGGGGTTCAGCCCCAGCATTTT.

V usage is TRBV5-4 and J usage is TRBJ1-2; 8 bases map to TRBD1. This CDR3 spans 15 amino acids. Trimming at V came to 4 bases and at J to 5 bases, leaving 10 bases not matched to a gene. Germline CDR1 SGHNT, CDR2 YYREEE (reference sequence). DNA for the CDR3: TGTGCCAGCAGCCCCAGGACAGGGCTAAAGTATGGCTACACCTTC. Translating it yields CASSPRTGLKYGYTF.

CDR3 nucleotides: TGCGCCAGCAGCCAGGTGGGGCGGGCCAACTATGGCTACACCTTC. This translates into CASSQVGRANYGYTF. The genes are TRBV4-1 and TRBJ1-2, with a weak D call TRBD1 (5 bases). Germline V gene data show CDR1 as MGHRA and CDR2 as YSYEKL. This CDR3 region has 15 residues. V was cut by 3 bases and J by 2 bases, with 13 bases left in between.

V usage is TRBV25-1 and J usage is TRBJ2-3; D possibly corresponds to TRBD1 (6 bases). The V gene lost 5 bases and the J gene lost 5 bases, with 14 bases spanning the gap. The CDR3 runs to 14 residues. The germline CDR1 and CDR2 sequences are MGHDK and SYGVNS. The CDR3 DNA reads as TGTGCCAGCAGTAGTTTCAGGGGAGAAGATACGCAGTATTTT. Translating it yields CASSSFRGEDTQYF.

The chain uses TRBV27 and TRBJ2-7; D tentatively fits TRBD1 or TRBD2 (5 bases each). Germline CDR1 is MNHEY and CDR2 is SMNVEV (reference sequence). This CDR3 spans 12 amino acids. V lost 4 bases and J 7 bases, leaving 11 bases between the germline ends. CDR3 DNA sequence: TGTGCCAGCAGTTGGGGCTCGGGGGAGCAGTACTTC. This sequence encodes CASSWGSGEQYF.

The V call is TRBV13, the J call TRBJ1-1; a possible D gene is TRBD1 (5 bases). Germline CDR1 PRHDT, CDR2 FYEKMQ (reference sequence). Trimming removed 3 bases at V and 0 bases at J, with 11 bases between. The CDR3 is made up of 15 amino acids. The CDR3 DNA is TGTGCCAGCAGCTTCCTTGGGGGTTTGAACACTGAAGCTTTCTTT. The encoded protein is CASSFLGGLNTEAFF.

The CDR3 loop reads CASSAWVPGGAEDTQYF. CDR3 coding DNA: TGTGCCAGCAGCGCCTGGGTCCCGGGGGGGGCTGAAGATACGCAGTATTTT. This chain joins TRBV9 and TRBJ2-3, with 8 positions matching TRBD2. Germline V lookup: CDR1 SGDLS, CDR2 YYNGEE. The CDR3 length is 17 residues. Trimming at V came to 3 bases and at J to 5 bases, leaving 14 bases not matched to a gene.

J is TRBJ2-7 and V is TRBV27; TRBD1 matches at 8 bases. The trim removed 9 bases at V and 3 bases at J, leaving 1 base unmatched. Per germline, CDR1 MNHEY and CDR2 SMNVEV (reference sequence). This CDR3 is built from 11 residues. The CDR3 region is CASGQGYEQYF. DNA for the CDR3: TGTGCCAGTGGACAGGGCTACGAGCAGTACTTC.

V is TRBV2 and J is TRBJ1-1; TRBD1 matches 7 bases. The CDR3 length is 14 residues. V lost 6 bases and J lost 2; bases outside the gene matches: 6. CDR1 SNHLY and CDR2 FYNNEI come from the germline V gene. Here the CDR3 reads CASSGGQPNTEAFF. The DNA of the CDR3 is TGTGCCAGCAGCGGGGGACAGCCTAACACTGAAGCTTTCTTT.

The V gene is TRBV30, the J gene TRBJ1-1, with 11 bases matching TRBD1. Germline values: CDR1 GTSNPN, CDR2 SVGIG (reference sequence). The CDR3 sequence is 15 residues long. V shed 3 bases and J 3 bases; nucleotides not matched to a gene: 6. The CDR3 bases are TGTGCCTGGAGCGCCGGGACAGGGGGGTACACTGAAGCTTTCTTT. Amino acids: CAWSAGTGGYTEAFF.

This clone has only a few counts. The rearrangement links TRBV7-9 to TRBJ2-3, with a possible D match to TRBD2 (6 bases). The CDR3 length is 13 residues. Germline assignment: CDR1 SEHNR and CDR2 FQNEAQ (reference sequence). V lost 8 bases, J lost 3 bases, and 12 bases lay in between. This chain's CDR3 is CASRLEVTDTQYF. CDR3 in DNA: TGTGCCAGCCGACTAGAAGTTACAGATACGCAGTATTTT.